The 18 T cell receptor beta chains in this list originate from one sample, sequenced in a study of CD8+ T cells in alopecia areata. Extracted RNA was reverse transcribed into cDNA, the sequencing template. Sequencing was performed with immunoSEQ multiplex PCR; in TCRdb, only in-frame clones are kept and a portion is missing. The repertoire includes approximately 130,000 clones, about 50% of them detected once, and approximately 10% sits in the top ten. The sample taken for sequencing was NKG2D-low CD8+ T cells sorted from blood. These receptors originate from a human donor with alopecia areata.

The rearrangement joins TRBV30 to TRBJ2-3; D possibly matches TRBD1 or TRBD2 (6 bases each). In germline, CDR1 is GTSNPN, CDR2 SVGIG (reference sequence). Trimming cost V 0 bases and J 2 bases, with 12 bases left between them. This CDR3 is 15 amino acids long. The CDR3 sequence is CAWSVWGALTDTQYF. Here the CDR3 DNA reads TGTGCCTGGAGTGTATGGGGGGCGCTCACAGATACGCAGTATTTT.

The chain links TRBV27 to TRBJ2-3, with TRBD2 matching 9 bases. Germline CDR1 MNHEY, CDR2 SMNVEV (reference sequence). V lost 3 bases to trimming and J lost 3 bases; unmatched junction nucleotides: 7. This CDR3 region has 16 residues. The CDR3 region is CASSFFKAGGTDTQYF. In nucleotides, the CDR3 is TGTGCCAGCAGTTTCTTCAAAGCGGGGGGTACAGATACGCAGTATTTT.

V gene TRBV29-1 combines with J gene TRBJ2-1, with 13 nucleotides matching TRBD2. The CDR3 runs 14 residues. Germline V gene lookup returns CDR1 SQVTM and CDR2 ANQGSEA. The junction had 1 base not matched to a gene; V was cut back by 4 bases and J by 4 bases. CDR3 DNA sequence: TGCAGCGTTGGGGGACTAGCGGGATACAATGAGCAGTTCTTC. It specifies CSVGGLAGYNEQFF.

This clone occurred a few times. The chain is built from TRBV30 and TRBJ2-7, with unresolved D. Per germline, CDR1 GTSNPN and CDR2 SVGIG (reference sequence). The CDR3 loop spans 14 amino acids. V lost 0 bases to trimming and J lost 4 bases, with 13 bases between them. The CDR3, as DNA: TGTGCCTGGAGTGTCAGGATCGGCAATTACGAGCAGTACTTC. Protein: CAWSVRIGNYEQYF.

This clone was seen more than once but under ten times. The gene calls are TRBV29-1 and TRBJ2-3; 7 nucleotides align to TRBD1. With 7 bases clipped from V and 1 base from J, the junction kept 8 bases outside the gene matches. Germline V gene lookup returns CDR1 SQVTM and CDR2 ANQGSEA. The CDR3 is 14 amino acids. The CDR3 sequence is CSAHRGDGTDTQYF. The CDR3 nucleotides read TGCAGCGCTCACAGGGGAGATGGCACAGATACGCAGTATTTT.

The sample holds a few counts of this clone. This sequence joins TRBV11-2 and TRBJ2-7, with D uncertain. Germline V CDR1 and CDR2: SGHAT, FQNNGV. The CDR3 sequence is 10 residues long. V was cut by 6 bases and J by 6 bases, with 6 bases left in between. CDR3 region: CASRGGEQYF. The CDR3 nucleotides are TGTGCCAGCAGGGGTGGCGAGCAGTACTTC.

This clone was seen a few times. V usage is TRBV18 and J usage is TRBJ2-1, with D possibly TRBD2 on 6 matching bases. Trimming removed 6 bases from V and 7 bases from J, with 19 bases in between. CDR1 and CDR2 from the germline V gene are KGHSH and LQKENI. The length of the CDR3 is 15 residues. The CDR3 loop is CASSPEISGQNEQFF. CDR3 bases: TGTGCCAGCTCCCCTGAAATTAGCGGACAAAATGAGCAGTTCTTC.

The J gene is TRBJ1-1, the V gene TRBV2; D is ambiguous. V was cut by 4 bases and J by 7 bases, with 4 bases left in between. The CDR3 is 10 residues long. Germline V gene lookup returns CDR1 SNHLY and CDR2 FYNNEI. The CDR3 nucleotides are TGTGCCAGCAGTGGGGGTGAAGCTTTCTTT. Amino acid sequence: CASSGGEAFF.

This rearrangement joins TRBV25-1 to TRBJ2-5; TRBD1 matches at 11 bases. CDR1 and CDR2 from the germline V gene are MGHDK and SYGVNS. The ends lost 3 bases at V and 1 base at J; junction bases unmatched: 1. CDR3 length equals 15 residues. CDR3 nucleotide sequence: TGTGCCAGCAGTGAGGGACAGGGGGTCCAAGAGACCCAGTACTTC. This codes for CASSEGQGVQETQYF.

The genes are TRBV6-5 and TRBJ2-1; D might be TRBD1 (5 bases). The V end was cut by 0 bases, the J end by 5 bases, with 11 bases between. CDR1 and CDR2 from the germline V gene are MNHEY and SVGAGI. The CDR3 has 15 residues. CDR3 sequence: CASSYSKDIDNEQFF. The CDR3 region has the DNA TGTGCCAGCAGTTACTCGAAGGACATAGACAATGAGCAGTTCTTC.

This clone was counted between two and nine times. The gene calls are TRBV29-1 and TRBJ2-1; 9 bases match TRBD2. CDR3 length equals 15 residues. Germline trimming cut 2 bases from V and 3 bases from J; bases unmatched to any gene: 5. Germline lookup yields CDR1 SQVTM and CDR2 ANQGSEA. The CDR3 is CSVERAGGLYNEQFF. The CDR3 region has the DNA TGCAGCGTTGAAAGGGCGGGAGGGCTCTACAATGAGCAGTTCTTC.

The CDR3 bases are TGCGCCAGCAGCTTGTTGCGGGAGGTGGGAGAGACCCAGTACTTC. Amino acid sequence: CASSLLREVGETQYF. V gene TRBV5-1 combines with J gene TRBJ2-5; TRBD2 matches 8 bases. V gave up 1 base and J gave up 4 bases; unmatched junction bases: 6. Germline CDR1 and CDR2: SGHRS and YFSETQ. This CDR3 region has 15 residues.

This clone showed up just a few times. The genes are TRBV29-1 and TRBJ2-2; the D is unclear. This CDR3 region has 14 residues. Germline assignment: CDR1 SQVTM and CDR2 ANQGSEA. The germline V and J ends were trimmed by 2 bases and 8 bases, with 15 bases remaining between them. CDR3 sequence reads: CSVESLLSPGELFF. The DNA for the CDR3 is TGCAGCGTTGAAAGCCTACTGAGCCCAGGGGAGCTGTTTTTT.

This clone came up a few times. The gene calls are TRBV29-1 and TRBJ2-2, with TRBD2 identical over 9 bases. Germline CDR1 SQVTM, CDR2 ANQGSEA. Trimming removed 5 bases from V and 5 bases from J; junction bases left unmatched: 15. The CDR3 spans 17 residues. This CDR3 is CSVPQGGIAGVTGELFF. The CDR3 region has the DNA TGCAGCGTTCCCCAGGGGGGGATAGCGGGGGTGACCGGGGAGCTGTTTTTT.

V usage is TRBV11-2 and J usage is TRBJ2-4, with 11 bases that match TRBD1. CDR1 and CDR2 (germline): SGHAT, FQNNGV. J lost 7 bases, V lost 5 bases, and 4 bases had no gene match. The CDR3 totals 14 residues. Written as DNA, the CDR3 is TGTGCCAGCAGCCTATGGACAGGGGGCAACATTCAGTACTTC. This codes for CASSLWTGGNIQYF.

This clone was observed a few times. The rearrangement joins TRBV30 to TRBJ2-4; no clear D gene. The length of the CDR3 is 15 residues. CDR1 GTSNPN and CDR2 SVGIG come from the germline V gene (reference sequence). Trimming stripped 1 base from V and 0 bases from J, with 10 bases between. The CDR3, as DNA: TGTGCCTGGAGTGATGCGCCGCTAGCCAAAAACATTCAGTACTTC. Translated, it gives CAWSDAPLAKNIQYF.

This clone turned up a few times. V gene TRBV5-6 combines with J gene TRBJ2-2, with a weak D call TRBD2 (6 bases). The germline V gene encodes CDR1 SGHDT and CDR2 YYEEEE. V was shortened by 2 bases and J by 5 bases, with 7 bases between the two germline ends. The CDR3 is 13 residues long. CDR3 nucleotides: TGTGCCAGCAGCTTTGGAGGGACCGGGGAGCTGTTTTTT. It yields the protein CASSFGGTGELFF.

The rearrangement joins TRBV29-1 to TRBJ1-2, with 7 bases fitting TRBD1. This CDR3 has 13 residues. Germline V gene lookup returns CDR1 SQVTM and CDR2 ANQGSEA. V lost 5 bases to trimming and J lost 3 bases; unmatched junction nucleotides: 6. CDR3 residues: CSVHTGVDYGYTF. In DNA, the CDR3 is TGCAGCGTTCATACAGGGGTAGACTATGGCTACACCTTC.